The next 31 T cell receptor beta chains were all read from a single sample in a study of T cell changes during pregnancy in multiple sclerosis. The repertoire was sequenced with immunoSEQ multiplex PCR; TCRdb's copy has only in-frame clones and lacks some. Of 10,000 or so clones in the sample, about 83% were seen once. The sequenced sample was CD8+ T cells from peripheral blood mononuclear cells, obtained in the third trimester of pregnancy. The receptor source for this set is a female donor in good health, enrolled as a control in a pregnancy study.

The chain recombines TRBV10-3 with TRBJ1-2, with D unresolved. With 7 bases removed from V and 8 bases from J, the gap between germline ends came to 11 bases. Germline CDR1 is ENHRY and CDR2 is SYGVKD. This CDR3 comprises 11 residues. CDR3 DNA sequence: TGTGCCATCACCTCCAAGAGAGGCTACACCTTC. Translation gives CAITSKRGYTF.

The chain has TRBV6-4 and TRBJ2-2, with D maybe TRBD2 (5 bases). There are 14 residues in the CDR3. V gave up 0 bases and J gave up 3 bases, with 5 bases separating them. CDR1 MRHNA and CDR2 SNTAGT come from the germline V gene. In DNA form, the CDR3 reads TGTGCCAGCAGTGACTCTAGCGACACCGGGGAGCTGTTTTTT. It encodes CASSDSSDTGELFF.

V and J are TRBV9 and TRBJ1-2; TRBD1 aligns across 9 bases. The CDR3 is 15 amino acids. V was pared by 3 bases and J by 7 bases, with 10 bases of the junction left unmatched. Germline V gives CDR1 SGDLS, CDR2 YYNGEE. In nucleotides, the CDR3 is TGTGCCAGCAGCGCCAATTCCGGGACAGGGCTTGGCTACACCTTC. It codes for CASSANSGTGLGYTF.

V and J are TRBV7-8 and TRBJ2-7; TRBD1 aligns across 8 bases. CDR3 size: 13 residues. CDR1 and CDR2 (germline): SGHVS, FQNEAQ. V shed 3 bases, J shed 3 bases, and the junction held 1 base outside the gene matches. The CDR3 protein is CASSFGQGYEQYF. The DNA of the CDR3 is TGTGCCAGCAGCTTCGGACAGGGCTACGAGCAGTACTTC. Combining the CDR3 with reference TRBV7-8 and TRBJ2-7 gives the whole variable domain GAGVSQSPRYKVAKRGQDVALRCDPISGHVSLFWYQQALGQGPEFLTYFQNEAQLDKSGLPSDRFFAERPEGSVSTLKIQRTQQEDSAVYLCASSFGQGYEQYFGPGTRLTVT.

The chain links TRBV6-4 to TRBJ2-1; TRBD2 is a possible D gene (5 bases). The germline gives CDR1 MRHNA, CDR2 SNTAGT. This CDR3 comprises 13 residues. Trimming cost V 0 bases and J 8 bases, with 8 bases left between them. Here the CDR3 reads CASSDSRVDEQFF. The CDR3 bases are TGTGCCAGCAGTGACTCGAGGGTCGATGAGCAGTTCTTC.

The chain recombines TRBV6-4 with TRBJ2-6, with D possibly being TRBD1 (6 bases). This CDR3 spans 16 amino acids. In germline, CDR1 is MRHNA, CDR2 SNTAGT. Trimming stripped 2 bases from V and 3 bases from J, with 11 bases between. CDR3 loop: CASSDAQGDGANVLTF. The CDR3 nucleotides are TGTGCCAGCAGTGACGCACAGGGTGATGGGGCCAACGTCCTGACTTTC.

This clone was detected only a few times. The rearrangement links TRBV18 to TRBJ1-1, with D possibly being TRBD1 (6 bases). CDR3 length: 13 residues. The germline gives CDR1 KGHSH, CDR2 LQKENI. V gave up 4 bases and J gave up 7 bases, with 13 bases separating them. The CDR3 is CASSLVKDSEAFF. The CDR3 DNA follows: TGTGCCAGCTCACTCGTTAAGGACAGTGAAGCTTTCTTT.

Here the CDR3 DNA reads TGCGCCAGCAGCCCGGGGAATTCCTACGAGCAGTACTTC. As protein: CASSPGNSYEQYF. The chain joins TRBV5-1 to TRBJ2-7, with D possibly being TRBD2 (5 bases). V lost 4 bases to trimming and J lost 1 base, with 9 bases between them. There are 13 residues in the CDR3. Germline V gives CDR1 SGHRS, CDR2 YFSETQ.

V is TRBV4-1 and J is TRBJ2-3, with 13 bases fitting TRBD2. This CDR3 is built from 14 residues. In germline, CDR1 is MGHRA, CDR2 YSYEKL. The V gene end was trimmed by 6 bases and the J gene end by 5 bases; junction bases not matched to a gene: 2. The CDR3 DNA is TGCGCCAGCAGTTGGACTAGCGGGGGAGATACGCAGTATTTT. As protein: CASSWTSGGDTQYF.

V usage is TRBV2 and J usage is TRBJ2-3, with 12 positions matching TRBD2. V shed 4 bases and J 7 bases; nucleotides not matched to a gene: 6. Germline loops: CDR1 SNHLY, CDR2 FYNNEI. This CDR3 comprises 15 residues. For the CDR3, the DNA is TGTGCCAGCAGTGGGAGACTAGCGGGGGAGAATACGCAGTATTTT. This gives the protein CASSGRLAGENTQYF.

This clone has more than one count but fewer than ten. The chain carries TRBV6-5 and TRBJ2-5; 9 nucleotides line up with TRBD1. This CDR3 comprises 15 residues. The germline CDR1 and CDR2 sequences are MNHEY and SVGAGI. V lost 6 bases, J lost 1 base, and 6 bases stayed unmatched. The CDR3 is CASRLRQGVQETQYF. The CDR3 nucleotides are TGTGCCAGCAGATTACGACAGGGGGTCCAAGAGACCCAGTACTTC.

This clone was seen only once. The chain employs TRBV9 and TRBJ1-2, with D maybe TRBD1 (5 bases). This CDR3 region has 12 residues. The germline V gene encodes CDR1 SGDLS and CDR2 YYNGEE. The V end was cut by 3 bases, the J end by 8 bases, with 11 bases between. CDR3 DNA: TGTGCCAGCAGCGGCCCTCGGGGGGGCTACACCTTC. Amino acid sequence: CASSGPRGGYTF. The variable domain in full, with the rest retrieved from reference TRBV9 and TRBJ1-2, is DSGVTQTPKHLITATGQRVTLRCSPRSGDLSVYWYQQSLDQGLQFLIQYYNGEERAKGNILERFSAQQFPDLHSELNLSSLELGDSALYFCASSGPRGGYTFGSGTRLTVV.

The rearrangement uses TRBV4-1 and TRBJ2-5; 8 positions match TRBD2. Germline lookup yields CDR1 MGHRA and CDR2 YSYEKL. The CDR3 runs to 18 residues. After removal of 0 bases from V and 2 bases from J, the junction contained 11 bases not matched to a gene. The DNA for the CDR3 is TGCGCCAGCAGCCAAGAGGCCGCCGGGGGGGGTGTTCAAGAGACCCAGTACTTC. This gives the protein CASSQEAAGGGVQETQYF.

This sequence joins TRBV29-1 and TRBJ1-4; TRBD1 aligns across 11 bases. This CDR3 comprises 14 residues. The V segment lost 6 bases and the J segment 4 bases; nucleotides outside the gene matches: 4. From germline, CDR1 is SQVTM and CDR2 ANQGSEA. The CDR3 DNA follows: TGCAGCGTAGGACAGGGGGCCCGTAATGAAAAACTGTTTTTT. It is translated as CSVGQGARNEKLFF.

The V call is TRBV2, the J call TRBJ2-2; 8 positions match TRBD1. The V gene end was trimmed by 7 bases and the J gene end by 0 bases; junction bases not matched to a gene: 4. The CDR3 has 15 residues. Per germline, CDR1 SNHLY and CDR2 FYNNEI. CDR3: CASTGQGPNTGELFF. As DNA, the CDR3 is TGTGCCAGCACTGGACAGGGACCGAACACCGGGGAGCTGTTTTTT.

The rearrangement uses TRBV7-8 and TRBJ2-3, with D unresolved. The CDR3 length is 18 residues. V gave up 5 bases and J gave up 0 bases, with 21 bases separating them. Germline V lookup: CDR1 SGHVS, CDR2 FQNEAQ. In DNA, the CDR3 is TGTGCCAGCAGCAAGCTAACAATAACAGACGTGAGCACAGATACGCAGTATTTT. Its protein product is CASSKLTITDVSTDTQYF.

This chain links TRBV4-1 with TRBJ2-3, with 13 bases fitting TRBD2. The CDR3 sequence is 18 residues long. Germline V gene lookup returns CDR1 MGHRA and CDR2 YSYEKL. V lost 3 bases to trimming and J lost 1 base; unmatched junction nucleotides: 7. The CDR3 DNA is TGCGCCAGCAGCCAGTCACTAGCGGGAGGGAGCGGCACAGATACGCAGTATTTT. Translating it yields CASSQSLAGGSGTDTQYF.

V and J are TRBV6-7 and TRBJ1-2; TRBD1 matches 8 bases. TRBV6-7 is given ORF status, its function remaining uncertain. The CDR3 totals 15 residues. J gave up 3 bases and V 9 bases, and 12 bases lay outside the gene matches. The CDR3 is CASGKQGVCDYGYTF. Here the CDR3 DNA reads TGTGCCAGTGGGAAACAGGGGGTCTGTGACTATGGCTACACCTTC.

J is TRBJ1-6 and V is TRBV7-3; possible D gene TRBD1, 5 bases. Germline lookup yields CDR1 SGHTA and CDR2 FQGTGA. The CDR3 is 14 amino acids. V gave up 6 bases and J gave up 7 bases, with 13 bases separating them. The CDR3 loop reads CASSQGVMNSPLHF. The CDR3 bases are TGTGCCAGCAGTCAAGGGGTAATGAATTCACCCCTCCACTTT.

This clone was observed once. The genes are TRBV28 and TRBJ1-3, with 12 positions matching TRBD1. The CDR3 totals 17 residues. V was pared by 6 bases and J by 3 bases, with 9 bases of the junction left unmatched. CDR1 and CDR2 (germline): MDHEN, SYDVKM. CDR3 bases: TGTGCCAGCAGCACCGGGACAGGGGGCGCTTTTGGAAACACCATATATTTT. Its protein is CASSTGTGGAFGNTIYF.

CDR3 sequence (DNA): TGTGCCTGGAGTATACTAGCGGGAGGGCCTCATGAGCAGTTCTTC. The encoded protein is CAWSILAGGPHEQFF. The J gene is TRBJ2-1, the V gene TRBV30, with TRBD2 identical over 13 bases. V gave up 2 bases and J gave up 8 bases; unmatched junction bases: 6. The length of the CDR3 is 15 residues. Germline values: CDR1 GTSNPN, CDR2 SVGIG (reference sequence).

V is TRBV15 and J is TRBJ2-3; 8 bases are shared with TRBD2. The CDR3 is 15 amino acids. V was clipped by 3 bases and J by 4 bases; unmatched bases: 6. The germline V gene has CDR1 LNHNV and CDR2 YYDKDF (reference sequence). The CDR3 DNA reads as TGTGCCACCAGCAGGACTAGCGATGGTGCAGATACGCAGTATTTT. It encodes CATSRTSDGADTQYF.

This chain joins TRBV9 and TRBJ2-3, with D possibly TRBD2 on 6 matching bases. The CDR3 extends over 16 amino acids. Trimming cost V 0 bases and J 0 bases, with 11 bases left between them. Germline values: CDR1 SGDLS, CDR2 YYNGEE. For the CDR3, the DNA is TGTGCCAGCAGCGTAGGCGGAGGGGCAAGCACAGATACGCAGTATTTT. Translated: CASSVGGGASTDTQYF.

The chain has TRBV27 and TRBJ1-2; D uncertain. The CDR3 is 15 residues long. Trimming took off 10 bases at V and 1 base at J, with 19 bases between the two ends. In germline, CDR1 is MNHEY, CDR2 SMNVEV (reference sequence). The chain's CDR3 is CATREEPGNNYGYTF. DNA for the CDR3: TGTGCCACCCGAGAGGAGCCGGGGAATAACTATGGCTACACCTTC.

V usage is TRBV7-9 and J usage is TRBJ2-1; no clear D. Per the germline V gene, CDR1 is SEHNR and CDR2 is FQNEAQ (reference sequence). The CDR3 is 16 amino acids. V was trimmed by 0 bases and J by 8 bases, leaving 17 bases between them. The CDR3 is CASSLAVGEKAYEQFF. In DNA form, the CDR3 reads TGTGCCAGCAGCTTAGCCGTCGGAGAAAAGGCCTATGAGCAGTTCTTC.

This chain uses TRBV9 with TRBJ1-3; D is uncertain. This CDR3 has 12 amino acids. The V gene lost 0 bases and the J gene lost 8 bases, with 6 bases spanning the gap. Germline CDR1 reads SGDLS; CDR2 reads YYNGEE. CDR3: CASSVGEDTIYF. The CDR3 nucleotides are TGTGCCAGCAGCGTAGGAGAGGACACCATATATTTT.

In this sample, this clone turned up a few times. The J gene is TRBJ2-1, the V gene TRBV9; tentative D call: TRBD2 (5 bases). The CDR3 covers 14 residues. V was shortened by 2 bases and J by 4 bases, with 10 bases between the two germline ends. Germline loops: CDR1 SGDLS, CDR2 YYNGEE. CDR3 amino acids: CASSVPGRYNEQFF. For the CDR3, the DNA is TGTGCCAGCAGCGTCCCGGGAAGGTACAATGAGCAGTTCTTC.

The CDR3, as DNA: TGTGCCAGCCAAGCCGGGACAGGGGGTTATGGCTACACCTTC. It yields the protein CASQAGTGGYGYTF. The J gene is TRBJ1-2, the V gene TRBV27; 11 nucleotides align to TRBD1. With V trimmed by 8 bases and J by 5 bases, 7 bases remained unmatched. CDR3 length: 14 amino acids. Germline assignment: CDR1 MNHEY and CDR2 SMNVEV (reference sequence).

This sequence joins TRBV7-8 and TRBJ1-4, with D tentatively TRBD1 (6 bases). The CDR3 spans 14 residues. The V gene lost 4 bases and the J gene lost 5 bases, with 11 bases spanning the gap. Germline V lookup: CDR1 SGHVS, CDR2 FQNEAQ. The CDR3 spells CASSYDRRNEKLFF. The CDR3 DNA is TGTGCCAGCAGCTACGACAGGAGGAATGAAAAACTGTTTTTT. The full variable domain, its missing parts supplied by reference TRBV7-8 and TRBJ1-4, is GAGVSQSPRYKVAKRGQDVALRCDPISGHVSLFWYQQALGQGPEFLTYFQNEAQLDKSGLPSDRFFAERPEGSVSTLKIQRTQQEDSAVYLCASSYDRRNEKLFFGSGTQLSVL.

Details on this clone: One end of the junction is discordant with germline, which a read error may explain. The CDR3 protein is CASSLGTGAQPQHF. Here the CDR3 DNA reads TGTGCCAGCAGTTTAGGGACAGGGGCCCAGCCCCAGCATTTT. The chain is built from TRBV7-9 and TRBJ1-5, with 10 nucleotides matching TRBD1. There are 14 residues in the CDR3. CDR1 is SEHNR and CDR2 is FQNEAQ in the germline V gene (reference sequence).

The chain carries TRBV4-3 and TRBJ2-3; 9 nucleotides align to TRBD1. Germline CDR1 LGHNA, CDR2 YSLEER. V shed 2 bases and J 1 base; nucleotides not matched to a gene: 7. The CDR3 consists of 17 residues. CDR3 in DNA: TGCGCCAGCAGCCAACATACAGGGGGCCGGGGCACAGATACGCAGTATTTT. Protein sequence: CASSQHTGGRGTDTQYF.